What follows are 16 T cell receptor beta chains derived from one specimen sequenced in a study of T cell changes during pregnancy in multiple sclerosis. TCRdb's copy holds only in-frame clones and misses some; the assay was immunoSEQ multiplex PCR. The sample holds 70,000 to 80,000 clones, around 90% seen once. The material was CD4+ T cells from peripheral blood mononuclear cells, obtained before pregnancy. These TCRs come from a female donor with multiple sclerosis, enrolled in a pregnancy study.

The chain has TRBV28 and TRBJ1-5, with D hard to call. The CDR3 contains 12 residues. The germline V gene encodes CDR1 MDHEN and CDR2 SYDVKM. With 4 bases removed from V and 5 bases from J, the gap between germline ends came to 6 bases. The CDR3 protein is CASSSLYQPQHF. CDR3 coding DNA: TGTGCCAGCAGTTCTTTATATCAGCCCCAGCATTTT.

J is TRBJ1-2 and V is TRBV10-3, with 8 nucleotides matching TRBD1. This CDR3 is 14 amino acids long. With 2 bases clipped from V and 6 bases from J, the junction kept 5 bases outside the gene matches. Looked up from germline, CDR1 is ENHRY and CDR2 is SYGVKD. The CDR3 DNA sequence: TGTGCCATCAGTGAGAATCAGGGGGCCGATGGCTACACCTTC. Translating gives CAISENQGADGYTF.

The chain's CDR3 is CASSQESYGGGTDTQYF. The DNA for the CDR3 is TGCGCCAGCAGCCAAGAGAGTTACGGGGGGGGCACAGATACGCAGTATTTT. This rearrangement joins TRBV4-3 to TRBJ2-3; TRBD2 matches at 8 bases. Germline CDR1 LGHNA, CDR2 YSLEER. This CDR3 comprises 17 residues. The J segment lost 1 base and the V segment lost 0 bases, leaving 6 bases of the junction unmatched.

There are a few counts of this clone. The chain has TRBV5-1 and TRBJ2-3; possible D gene TRBD2, 5 bases. Germline V CDR1 and CDR2: SGHRS, YFSETQ. V dropped 2 bases and J dropped 0 bases, with 7 bases sitting between them. This CDR3 spans 14 amino acids. CDR3 sequence (DNA): TGCGCCAGCAGCTTACAGCGGAGCACAGATACGCAGTATTTT. Protein sequence: CASSLQRSTDTQYF.

The CDR3 region is CASRLDRRYHEQYF. Here the CDR3 DNA reads TGTGCCAGCAGATTAGACAGGCGCTACCACGAGCAGTACTTC. The chain links TRBV6-5 to TRBJ2-7, with D possibly matching TRBD1 (6 bases). Trimming removed 6 bases at V and 5 bases at J, with 17 bases between. This CDR3 contains 14 residues. Germline CDR1 reads MNHEY; CDR2 reads SVGAGI.

The chain couples TRBV29-1 to TRBJ2-7; the D gene is possibly TRBD2 (6 bases). This CDR3 region has 14 residues. Germline values: CDR1 SQVTM, CDR2 ANQGSEA. Trimming took 4 bases from V and 0 from J, leaving 13 bases between them. The CDR3 region has the DNA TGCAGCGTTGCCGTGGGAGGTAGCTCCTACGAGCAGTACTTC. This encodes CSVAVGGSSYEQYF.

The chain carries TRBV15 and TRBJ1-1; no definite D call. V was pared by 8 bases and J by 0 bases, with 16 bases between. There are 15 residues in the CDR3. Looked up from germline, CDR1 is LNHNV and CDR2 is YYDKDF (reference sequence). CDR3 amino acids: CATSYQRRLNTEAFF. The DNA for the CDR3 is TGTGCCACCTCCTACCAGAGGCGCTTGAACACTGAAGCTTTCTTT. Full variable domain (rest looked up from reference TRBV15 and TRBJ1-1): DAMVIQNPRYQVTQFGKPVTLSCSQTLNHNVMYWYQQKSSQAPKLLFHYYDKDFNNEADTPDNFQSRRPNTSFCFLDIRSPGLGDTAMYLCATSYQRRLNTEAFFGQGTRLTVV.

This clone was recorded only once. The chain joins TRBV5-1 to TRBJ2-3; tentative D call: TRBD2 (5 bases). The CDR3 length is 18 residues. Germline-derived CDR1 and CDR2 are SGHRS and YFSETQ. V shed 0 bases and J shed 0 bases, with 17 bases lying between them. The CDR3 reads CASSLGASSVGSTDTQYF. The CDR3 DNA reads as TGCGCCAGCAGCTTGGGGGCTAGCTCGGTGGGAAGCACAGATACGCAGTATTTT.

This clone was picked up a small number of times. The rearrangement joins TRBV27 to TRBJ1-6; D might be TRBD1 (6 bases). Between the trimmed V and J ends, which lost 8 bases and 7 bases, there was a span of 15 bases. The CDR3 consists of 14 residues. CDR1 and CDR2 from the germline V gene are MNHEY and SMNVEV (reference sequence). In nucleotides, the CDR3 is TGTGCCAGCGGAAACAGGGTACCGAATTCACCCCTCCACTTT. It translates to CASGNRVPNSPLHF.

This chain links TRBV15 with TRBJ2-1; 13 bases fit TRBD2. V lost 1 base and J lost 1; bases outside the gene matches: 4. CDR1 and CDR2 from the germline V gene are LNHNV and YYDKDF (reference sequence). The CDR3 consists of 18 residues. CDR3 amino acids: CATSRVRLAGGSYNEQFF. CDR3 sequence (DNA): TGTGCCACCAGCAGAGTTCGACTAGCGGGAGGTTCCTACAATGAGCAGTTCTTC.

This sequence joins TRBV12-5 and TRBJ1-5, with D perhaps matching TRBD1 (5 bases). In germline, CDR1 is LGHNT, CDR2 FRNRAP. The ends were cut back, 7 bases at V and 3 bases at J, with 19 bases in the middle. The CDR3 spans 16 residues. Written as DNA, the CDR3 is TGTGCTAGTGCCCTCGAGGTAGGGGCGTACAATCAGCCCCAGCATTTT. This encodes CASALEVGAYNQPQHF.

The chain carries TRBV7-9 and TRBJ1-2; TRBD1 is a possible D gene (6 bases). CDR3 length: 15 amino acids. The V end lost 3 bases, the J end lost 2 bases, and 13 bases lay between the germline ends. Germline CDR1 reads SEHNR; CDR2 reads FQNEAQ (reference sequence). The CDR3 is CASSFSGTLNYGYTF. Written as DNA, the CDR3 is TGTGCCAGCAGCTTCTCCGGGACATTAAACTATGGCTACACCTTC.

The CDR3 loop is CASSLAAGLMNTEAFF. CDR3 DNA: TGTGCCAGCAGCTTAGCGGCAGGGCTAATGAACACTGAAGCTTTCTTT. The chain employs TRBV11-1 and TRBJ1-1; tentative D call: TRBD1 (5 bases). The CDR3 consists of 16 residues. CDR1 SGHAT and CDR2 FQDESV come from the germline V gene (reference sequence). V gave up 0 bases and J gave up 0 bases, with 11 bases separating them.

Regarding this clone: Other DNA sequences in this sample translate to the same CDR3. The rearrangement joins TRBV7-2 to TRBJ1-1, with D maybe TRBD1 (6 bases). This CDR3 has 13 residues. Trimming left V 1 base short and J 5 bases short, with 8 bases between. The germline V gene has CDR1 SGHTA and CDR2 FQGNSA. Here the CDR3 DNA reads TGTGCCAGCAGCTTAGGGGGGCGTACTGAAGCTTTCTTT. Amino acid sequence: CASSLGGRTEAFF. The complete variable domain, with remaining parts taken from reference TRBV7-2 and TRBJ1-1, reads GAGVSQSPSNKVTEKGKDVELRCDPISGHTALYWYRQSLGQGLEFLIYFQGNSAPDKSGLPSDRFSAERTGGSVSTLTIQRTQQEDSAVYLCASSLGGRTEAFFGQGTRLTVV.

The chain uses TRBV5-1 and TRBJ1-2; D is possibly TRBD1 (6 bases). This CDR3 has 16 amino acids. V was pared by 0 bases and J by 0 bases, with 12 bases between. CDR1 and CDR2 (germline): SGHRS, YFSETQ. The CDR3 region is CASSLAPGEANYGYTF. The CDR3 DNA reads TGCGCCAGCAGCTTGGCCCCAGGGGAAGCTAACTATGGCTACACCTTC.

The rearrangement links TRBV23-1 to TRBJ1-1; D is unclear. TRBV23-1 is designated an ORF whose function remains uncertain. Trimming removed 3 bases at V and 8 bases at J, with 13 bases between. The CDR3 runs 13 residues. The CDR3 loop is CASSQAVVNEAFF. The CDR3 nucleotides are TGCGCCAGCAGTCAGGCCGTTGTAAACGAAGCTTTCTTT.